These T cell receptor beta chains were read from a single sample in a study of blood T cell repertoires in COVID-19. Using immunoSEQ multiplex PCR, the repertoire was profiled, and TCRdb retains in-frame clones only, with some absent. The sample contains about 53,000 clones, roughly 90% of which appear only once. Material: peripheral blood. The receptor source for this set is a human donor in a cohort sampled during active COVID-19. The CDR3 runs from the conserved cysteine through the conserved F or W. Each record gives: J gene, clone size, V gene, D gene, CDR3 protein, CDR3 DNA. D genes are given only for firm matches. A row's size may be missing; if present it is once, few, many or a size class.

J: TRBJ1-2
size: NA
V: TRBV7-9
D: NA
CDR3: CASSSRTVYGYTF
DNA: TGTGCCAGCAGCTCAAGGACTGTCTATGGCTACACCTTC

J: TRBJ2-5
size: NA
V: TRBV5-5
D: NA
CDR3: CASSLIFQETQYF
DNA: TGTGCCAGCAGCTTGATCTTCCAAGAGACCCAGTACTTC

J: TRBJ2-1
size: NA
V: TRBV30
D: NA
CDR3: CAWSLSLNYYNEQFF
DNA: TGTGCCTGGAGCCTCTCCCTTAACTACTACAATGAGCAGTTCTTC

J: TRBJ2-3
size: once
V: TRBV9
D: TRBD1
CDR3: CASSAGQGTDTQYF
DNA: TGTGCCAGCAGCGCCGGACAGGGGACAGATACGCAGTATTTT

J: TRBJ2-1
size: few
V: TRBV19
D: TRBD1
CDR3: CASKEDRVDEQFF
DNA: TGTGCCAGTAAGGAGGACAGGGTAGATGAGCAGTTCTTC

J: TRBJ2-7
size: NA
V: TRBV9
D: TRBD2
CDR3: CASSVGGREQYF
DNA: TGTGCCAGCAGCGTGGGGGGGAGAGAGCAGTACTTC

J: TRBJ2-7
size: NA
V: TRBV10-3
D: TRBD1
CDR3: CAISPGQGVREQYF
DNA: TGTGCCATCAGTCCGGGACAGGGAGTGAGAGAGCAGTACTTC

J: TRBJ1-5
size: NA
V: TRBV2
D: NA
CDR3: CASSGGGVGQPQHF
DNA: TGTGCCAGCAGTGGGGGGGGAGTAGGGCAGCCCCAGCATTTT

J: TRBJ2-1
size: NA
V: TRBV5-4
D: NA
CDR3: CASSFSPGGFNEQFF
DNA: TGTGCCAGCAGCTTTTCCCCCGGGGGTTTCAATGAGCAGTTCTTC

J: TRBJ2-7
size: NA
V: TRBV11-1
D: TRBD2
CDR3: CASSLARSGRSYEQYF
DNA: TGTGCCAGCAGCTTAGCGCGAAGCGGGAGAAGCTACGAGCAGTACTTC

J: TRBJ2-5
size: NA
V: TRBV28
D: NA
CDR3: CASRPQTVQETQYF
DNA: TGTGCCAGCAGACCCCAGACAGTCCAAGAGACCCAGTACTTC

J: TRBJ1-5
size: NA
V: TRBV27
D: NA
CDR3: CASSLFSRVPNQPQHF
DNA: TGTGCCAGCAGTTTATTTAGCAGGGTTCCTAATCAGCCCCAGCATTTT

J: TRBJ1-1
size: NA
V: TRBV11-2
D: NA
CDR3: CASAGEGWADTEAFF
DNA: TGTGCCAGCGCAGGCGAGGGTTGGGCGGACACTGAAGCTTTCTTT

J: TRBJ2-2
size: NA
V: TRBV10-3
D: TRBD1
CDR3: CAISLTGPNTGELFF
DNA: TGTGCCATCAGTTTGACAGGGCCAAACACCGGGGAGCTGTTTTTT

J: TRBJ1-3
size: NA
V: TRBV7-2
D: NA
CDR3: CASSPTGSGNTIYF
DNA: TGTGCCAGCAGCCCCACGGGCTCTGGAAACACCATATATTTT

J: TRBJ2-1
size: NA
V: TRBV28
D: NA
CDR3: CASEGSGLGPTSYGNEQFF
DNA: TGTGCCAGCGAAGGCTCGGGGTTAGGTCCTACTTCCTATGGCAATGAGCAGTTCTTC

J: TRBJ2-2
size: once
V: TRBV29-1
D: TRBD1
CDR3: CSGFYSTGAAGELFF
DNA: TGCAGCGGATTCTACTCGACAGGGGCGGCCGGGGAGCTGTTTTTT

J: TRBJ1-3
size: NA
V: TRBV18
D: NA
CDR3: CASSPSSTGFSGNTIYF
DNA: TGTGCCAGCTCACCTAGCTCTACAGGGTTCTCTGGAAACACCATATATTTT

J: TRBJ1-4
size: NA
V: TRBV14
D: NA
CDR3: CASSLGAWGRPKSGLTNEKLFF
DNA: TGTGCCAGCAGCCTCGGCGCCTGGGGTCGGCCCAAAAGCGGGTTAACTAATGAAAAACTGTTTTTT

J: TRBJ1-2
size: NA
V: TRBV5-6
D: TRBD1
CDR3: CASSLGQGGTF
DNA: TGTGCCAGCAGCTTGGGACAGGGGGGTACCTTC

J: TRBJ1-2
size: NA
V: TRBV7-9
D: TRBD1
CDR3: CASSPSGGNYGYTF
DNA: TGTGCCAGCAGCCCGTCAGGGGGGAACTATGGCTACACCTTC

J: TRBJ2-3
size: NA
V: TRBV7-2
D: NA
CDR3: CASSLVGRLGDTQYF
DNA: TGTGCCAGCAGCTTAGTGGGCAGGCTGGGAGATACGCAGTATTTT

J: TRBJ2-7
size: once
V: TRBV4-2
D: TRBD2
CDR3: CASSQWVLAGERYEQYF
DNA: TGTGCCAGCAGCCAATGGGTACTAGCGGGAGAAAGATACGAGCAGTACTTC

J: TRBJ1-2
size: NA
V: TRBV3-1/TRBV3-2
D: NA
CDR3: CASSQTSTNYGYTF
DNA: TGTGCCAGCAGCCAGACATCTACTAACTATGGCTACACCTTC

J: TRBJ2-7
size: NA
V: TRBV20-1
D: NA
CDR3: CSGGGPYEQYF
DNA: TGCAGTGGGGGGGGCCCCTACGAGCAGTACTTC

J: TRBJ1-5
size: NA
V: TRBV19
D: NA
CDR3: CASKPRPTVDSNQPQHF
DNA: TGTGCCAGTAAACCACGGCCGACAGTCGATAGCAATCAGCCCCAGCATTTT